This note documents a single T cell receptor beta chain sequence. The V end was cut by 5 bases, the J end by 7 bases, with 8 bases between. The CDR3 is made up of 11 amino acids. The entry originates in a study of control samples from healthy donors and cancer patients. Data came from immunoSEQ multiplex PCR; TCRdb stores just in-frame clones and leaves some out. The table for this sample gives about 210,000 clones. The rearrangement uses TRBV12-3 or TRBV12-4 and TRBJ2-5; D gene uncertain. The clonotype comes from a woman in her twenties or thirties in good health. The specimen was blood. The CDR3 bases are TGTGCCAGCAGTCCCCAAACGACCCAGTACTTC. It yields the protein CASSPQTTQYF.